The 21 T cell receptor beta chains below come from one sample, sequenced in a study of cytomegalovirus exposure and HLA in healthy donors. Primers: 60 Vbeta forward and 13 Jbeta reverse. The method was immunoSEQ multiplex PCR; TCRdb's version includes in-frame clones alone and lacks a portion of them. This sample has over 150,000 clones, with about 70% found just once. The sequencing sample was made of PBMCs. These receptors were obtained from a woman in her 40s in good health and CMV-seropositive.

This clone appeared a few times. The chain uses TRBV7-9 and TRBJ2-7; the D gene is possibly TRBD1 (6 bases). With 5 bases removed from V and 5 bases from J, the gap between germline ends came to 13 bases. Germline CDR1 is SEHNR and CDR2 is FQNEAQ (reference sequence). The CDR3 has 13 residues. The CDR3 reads CASSPGGGHEQYF. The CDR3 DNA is TGTGCCAGCAGCCCTGGTGGGGGCCACGAGCAGTACTTC.

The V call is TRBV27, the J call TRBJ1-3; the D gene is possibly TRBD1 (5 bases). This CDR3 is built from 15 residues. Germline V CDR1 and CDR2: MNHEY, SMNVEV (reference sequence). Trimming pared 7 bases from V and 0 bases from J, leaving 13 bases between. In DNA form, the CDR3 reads TGTGCCAGCACCTCGTCCAGGGCCTCTGGAAACACCATATATTTT. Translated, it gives CASTSSRASGNTIYF.

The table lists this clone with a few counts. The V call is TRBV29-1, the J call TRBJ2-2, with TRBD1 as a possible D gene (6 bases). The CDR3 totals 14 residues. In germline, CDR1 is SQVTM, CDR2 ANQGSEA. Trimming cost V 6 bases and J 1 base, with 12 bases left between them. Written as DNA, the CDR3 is TGCAGCGTGGGGGCCAGGGGGAACACCGGGGAGCTGTTTTTT. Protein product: CSVGARGNTGELFF.

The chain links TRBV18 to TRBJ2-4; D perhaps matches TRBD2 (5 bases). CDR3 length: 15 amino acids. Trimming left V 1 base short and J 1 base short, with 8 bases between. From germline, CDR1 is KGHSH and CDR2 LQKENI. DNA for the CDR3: TGTGCCAGCTCACCACTAGAGGGCGCCAAAAACATTCAGTACTTC. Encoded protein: CASSPLEGAKNIQYF. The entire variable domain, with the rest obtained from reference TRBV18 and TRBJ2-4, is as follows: NAGVMQNPRHLVRRRGQEARLRCSPMKGHSHVYWYRQLPEEGLKFMVYLQKENIIDESGMPKERFSAEFPKEGPSILRIQQVVRGDSAAYFCASSPLEGAKNIQYFGAGTRLSVL.

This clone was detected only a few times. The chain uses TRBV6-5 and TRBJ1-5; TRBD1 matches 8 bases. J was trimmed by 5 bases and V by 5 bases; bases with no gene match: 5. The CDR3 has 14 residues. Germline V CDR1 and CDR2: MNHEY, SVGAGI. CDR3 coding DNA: TGTGCCAGCAGTCCAGGACAGGGACATCAGCCCCAGCATTTT. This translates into CASSPGQGHQPQHF.

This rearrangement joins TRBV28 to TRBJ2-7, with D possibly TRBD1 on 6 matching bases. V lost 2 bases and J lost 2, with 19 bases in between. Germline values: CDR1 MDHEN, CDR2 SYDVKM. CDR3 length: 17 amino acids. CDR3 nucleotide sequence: TGTGCCAGCAGTTTAGCCTCGACACAGGGAACTCCCTACGAGCAGTACTTC. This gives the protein CASSLASTQGTPYEQYF.

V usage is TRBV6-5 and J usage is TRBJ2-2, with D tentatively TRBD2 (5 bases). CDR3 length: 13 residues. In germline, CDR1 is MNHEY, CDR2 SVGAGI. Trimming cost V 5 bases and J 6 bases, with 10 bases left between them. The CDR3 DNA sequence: TGTGCCAGCAGTCGGACGGACTCCGGGGAGCTGTTTTTT. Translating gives CASSRTDSGELFF.

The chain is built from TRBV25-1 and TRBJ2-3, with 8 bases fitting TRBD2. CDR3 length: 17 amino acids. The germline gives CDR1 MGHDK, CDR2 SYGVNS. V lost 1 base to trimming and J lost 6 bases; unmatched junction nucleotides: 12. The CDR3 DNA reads TGTGCCAGCAGTGAATTTTTTCGGGGGGGCGGGGCTGATACGCAGTATTTT. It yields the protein CASSEFFRGGGADTQYF.

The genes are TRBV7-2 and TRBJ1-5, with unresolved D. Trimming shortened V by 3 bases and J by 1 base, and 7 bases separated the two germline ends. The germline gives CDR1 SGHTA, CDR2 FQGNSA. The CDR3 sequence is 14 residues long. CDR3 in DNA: TGTGCCAGCAGCTTTAGCCCGAGCAATCAGCCCCAGCATTTT. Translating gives CASSFSPSNQPQHF. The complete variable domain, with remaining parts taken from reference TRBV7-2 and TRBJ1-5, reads GAGVSQSPSNKVTEKGKDVELRCDPISGHTALYWYRQSLGQGLEFLIYFQGNSAPDKSGLPSDRFSAERTGGSVSTLTIQRTQQEDSAVYLCASSFSPSNQPQHFGDGTRLSIL.

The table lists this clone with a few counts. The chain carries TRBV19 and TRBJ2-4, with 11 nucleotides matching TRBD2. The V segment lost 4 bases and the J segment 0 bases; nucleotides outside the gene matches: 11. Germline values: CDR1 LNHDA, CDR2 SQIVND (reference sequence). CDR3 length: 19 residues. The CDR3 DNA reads TGTGCCAGTAGTACCGGGACTAGCGGAGCCCATTTAGCCAAAAACATTCAGTACTTC. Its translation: CASSTGTSGAHLAKNIQYF.

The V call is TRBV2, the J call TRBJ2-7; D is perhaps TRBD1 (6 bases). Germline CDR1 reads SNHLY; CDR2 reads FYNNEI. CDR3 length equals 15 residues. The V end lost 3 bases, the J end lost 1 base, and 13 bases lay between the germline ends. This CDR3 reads CASSDPGQGSYEQYF. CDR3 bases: TGTGCCAGCAGTGATCCGGGGCAGGGGTCCTACGAGCAGTACTTC.

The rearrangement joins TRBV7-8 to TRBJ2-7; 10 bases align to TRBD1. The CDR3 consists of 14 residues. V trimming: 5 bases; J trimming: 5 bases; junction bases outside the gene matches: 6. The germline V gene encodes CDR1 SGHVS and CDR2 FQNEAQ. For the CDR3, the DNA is TGTGCCAGCAGCCTCCGGGACAGGGGAGACGAGCAGTACTTC. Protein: CASSLRDRGDEQYF.

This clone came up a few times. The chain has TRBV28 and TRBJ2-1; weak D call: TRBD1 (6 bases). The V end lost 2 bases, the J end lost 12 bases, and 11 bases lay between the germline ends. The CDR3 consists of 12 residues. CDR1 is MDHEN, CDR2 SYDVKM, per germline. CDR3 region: CASSLRQEVQFF. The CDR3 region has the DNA TGTGCCAGCAGTTTACGACAGGAGGTGCAGTTCTTC.

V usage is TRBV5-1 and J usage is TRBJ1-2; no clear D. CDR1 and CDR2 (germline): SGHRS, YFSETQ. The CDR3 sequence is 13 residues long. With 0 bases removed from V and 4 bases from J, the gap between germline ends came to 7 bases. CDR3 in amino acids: CASSLGEFYGYTF. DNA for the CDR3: TGCGCCAGCAGCTTGGGAGAGTTCTATGGCTACACCTTC.

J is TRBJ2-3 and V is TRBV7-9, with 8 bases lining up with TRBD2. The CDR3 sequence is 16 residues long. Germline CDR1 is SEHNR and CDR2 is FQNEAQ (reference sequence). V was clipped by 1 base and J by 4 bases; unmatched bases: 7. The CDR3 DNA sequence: TGTGCCAGCAGCTTAGTAAAGGGCGGGAGGCCAGATACGCAGTATTTT. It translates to CASSLVKGGRPDTQYF.

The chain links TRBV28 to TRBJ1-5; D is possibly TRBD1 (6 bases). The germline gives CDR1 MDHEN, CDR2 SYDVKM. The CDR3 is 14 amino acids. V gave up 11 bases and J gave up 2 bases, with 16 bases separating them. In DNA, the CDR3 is TGTGCCGGCCAACAGGGTTTAGGCAATCAGCCCCAGCATTTT. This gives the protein CAGQQGLGNQPQHF.

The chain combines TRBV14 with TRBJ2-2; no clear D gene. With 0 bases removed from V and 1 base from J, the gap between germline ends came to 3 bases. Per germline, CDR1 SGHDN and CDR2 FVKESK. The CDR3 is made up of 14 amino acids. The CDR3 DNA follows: TGTGCCAGCAGCCAAGACTGGAACACCGGGGAGCTGTTTTTT. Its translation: CASSQDWNTGELFF.

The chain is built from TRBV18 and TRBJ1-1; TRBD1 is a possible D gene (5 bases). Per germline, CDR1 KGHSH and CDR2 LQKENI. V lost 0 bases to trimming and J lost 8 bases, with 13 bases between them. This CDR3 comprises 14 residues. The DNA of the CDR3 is TGTGCCAGCTCACCACCTTCCAGGGTGTTAGAAGCTTTCTTT. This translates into CASSPPSRVLEAFF. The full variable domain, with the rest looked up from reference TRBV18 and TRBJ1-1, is NAGVMQNPRHLVRRRGQEARLRCSPMKGHSHVYWYRQLPEEGLKFMVYLQKENIIDESGMPKERFSAEFPKEGPSILRIQQVVRGDSAAYFCASSPPSRVLEAFFGQGTRLTVV.

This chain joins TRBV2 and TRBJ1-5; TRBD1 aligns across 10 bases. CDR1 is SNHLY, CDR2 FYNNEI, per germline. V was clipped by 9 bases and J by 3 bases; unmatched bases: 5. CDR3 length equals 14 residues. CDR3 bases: TGTGCCAGGGGGACAGGGGCGAACAATCAGCCCCAGCATTTT. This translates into CARGTGANNQPQHF. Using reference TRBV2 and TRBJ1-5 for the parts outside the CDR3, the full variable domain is EPEVTQTPSHQVTQMGQEVILRCVPISNHLYFYWYRQILGQKVEFLVSFYNNEISEKSEIFDDQFSVERPDGSNFTLKIRSTKLEDSAMYFCARGTGANNQPQHFGDGTRLSIL.

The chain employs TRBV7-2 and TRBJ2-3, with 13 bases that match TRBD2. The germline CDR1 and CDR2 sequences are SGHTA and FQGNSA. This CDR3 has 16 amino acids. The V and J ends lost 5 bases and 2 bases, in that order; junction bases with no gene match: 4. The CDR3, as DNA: TGTGCCAGCAGCCAGGGACTAGCGGGGTTCACAGATACGCAGTATTTT. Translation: CASSQGLAGFTDTQYF.

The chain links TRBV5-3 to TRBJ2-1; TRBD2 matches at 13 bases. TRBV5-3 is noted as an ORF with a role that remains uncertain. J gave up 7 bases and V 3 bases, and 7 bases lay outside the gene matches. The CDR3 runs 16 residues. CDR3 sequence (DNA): TGTGCCAGAAGCTGGGGACTAGCGGGGCTCATTAATGAGCAGTTCTTC. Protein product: CARSWGLAGLINEQFF.